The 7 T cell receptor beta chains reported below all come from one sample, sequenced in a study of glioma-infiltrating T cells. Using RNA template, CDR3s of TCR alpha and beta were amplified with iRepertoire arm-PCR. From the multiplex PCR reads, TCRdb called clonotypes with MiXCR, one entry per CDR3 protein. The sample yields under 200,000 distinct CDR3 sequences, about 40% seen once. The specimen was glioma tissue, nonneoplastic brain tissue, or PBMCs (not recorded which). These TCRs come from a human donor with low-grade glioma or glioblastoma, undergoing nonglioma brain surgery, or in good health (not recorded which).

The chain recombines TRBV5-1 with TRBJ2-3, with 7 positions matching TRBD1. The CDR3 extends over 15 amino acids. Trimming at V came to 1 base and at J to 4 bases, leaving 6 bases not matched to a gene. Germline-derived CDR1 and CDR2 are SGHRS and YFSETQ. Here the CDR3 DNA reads TGCGCCAGCAGCTTGAGTCAGGGGGACGCAGATACGCAGTATTTT. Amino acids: CASSLSQGDADTQYF.

The CDR3 protein is CASSLGAGTSGNNEQYF. As DNA, the CDR3 is TGTGCCAGCAGCTTAGGAGCCGGGACTAGCGGGAATAACGAGCAGTACTTC. The chain employs TRBV7-2 and TRBJ2-7; TRBD2 matches 13 bases. Unmatched junction bases numbered 8, after V lost 1 base and J lost 5 bases. Looked up from germline, CDR1 is SGHTA and CDR2 is FQGNSA. The CDR3 sequence is 17 residues long.

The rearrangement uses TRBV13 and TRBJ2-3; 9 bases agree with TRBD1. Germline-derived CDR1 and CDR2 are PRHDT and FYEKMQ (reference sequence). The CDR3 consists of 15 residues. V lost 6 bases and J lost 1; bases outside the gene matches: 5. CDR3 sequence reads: CASRKWTGGTDTQYF. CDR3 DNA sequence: TGTGCCAGCAGGAAATGGACAGGGGGCACAGATACGCAGTATTTT.

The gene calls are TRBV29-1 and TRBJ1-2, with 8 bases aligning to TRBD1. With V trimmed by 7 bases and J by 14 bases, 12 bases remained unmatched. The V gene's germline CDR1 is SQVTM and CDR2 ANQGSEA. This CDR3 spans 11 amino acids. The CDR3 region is CSAGQEALRTF. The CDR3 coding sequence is TGCAGCGCGGGACAGGAGGCTCTTCGGACCTTC.

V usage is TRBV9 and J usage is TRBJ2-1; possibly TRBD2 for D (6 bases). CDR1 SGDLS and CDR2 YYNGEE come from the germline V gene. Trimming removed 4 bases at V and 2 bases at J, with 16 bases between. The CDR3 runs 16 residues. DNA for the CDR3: TGTGCCAGCAGCATAGGCATAGCGGTTACCTACAATGAGCAGTTCTTC. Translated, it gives CASSIGIAVTYNEQFF.

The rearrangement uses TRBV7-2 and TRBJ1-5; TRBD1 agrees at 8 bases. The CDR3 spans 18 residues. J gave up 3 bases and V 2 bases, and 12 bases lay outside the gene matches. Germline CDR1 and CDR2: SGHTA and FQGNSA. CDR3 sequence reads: CASSLWPWDRLANQPQHF. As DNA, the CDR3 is TGTGCCAGCAGCTTATGGCCCTGGGACAGGTTGGCCAATCAGCCCCAGCATTTT.

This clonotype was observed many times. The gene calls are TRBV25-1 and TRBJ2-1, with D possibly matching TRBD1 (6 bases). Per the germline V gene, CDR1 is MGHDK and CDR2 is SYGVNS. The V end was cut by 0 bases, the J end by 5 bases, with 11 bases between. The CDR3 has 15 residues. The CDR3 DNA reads TGTGCCAGCAGTGAATATCACAGGGCAAACAATGAGCAGTTCTTC. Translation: CASSEYHRANNEQFF.